This T cell receptor beta chain is from a study of technical replicates of blood from several donors. TCRdb keeps only in-frame clones here, not all; method: immunoSEQ multiplex PCR. The repertoire includes 60,000 to 90,000 clones, approximately 97% of them detected once, and around 0.18% sits in the top ten. Germline V gene lookup returns CDR1 SQVTM and CDR2 ANQGSEA. The CDR3 sequence is 19 residues long. Sequencing input: T cells isolated from PBMCs. The origin of this receptor is a human donor in good health. The chain couples TRBV29-1 to TRBJ2-2; 12 bases are a match to TRBD2. The CDR3 here is CGSTGDFQLAGGGAGELFF. CDR3 in DNA: TGCGGCTCCACAGGGGACTTCCAACTAGCGGGAGGTGGGGCCGGGGAGCTGTTTTTT.